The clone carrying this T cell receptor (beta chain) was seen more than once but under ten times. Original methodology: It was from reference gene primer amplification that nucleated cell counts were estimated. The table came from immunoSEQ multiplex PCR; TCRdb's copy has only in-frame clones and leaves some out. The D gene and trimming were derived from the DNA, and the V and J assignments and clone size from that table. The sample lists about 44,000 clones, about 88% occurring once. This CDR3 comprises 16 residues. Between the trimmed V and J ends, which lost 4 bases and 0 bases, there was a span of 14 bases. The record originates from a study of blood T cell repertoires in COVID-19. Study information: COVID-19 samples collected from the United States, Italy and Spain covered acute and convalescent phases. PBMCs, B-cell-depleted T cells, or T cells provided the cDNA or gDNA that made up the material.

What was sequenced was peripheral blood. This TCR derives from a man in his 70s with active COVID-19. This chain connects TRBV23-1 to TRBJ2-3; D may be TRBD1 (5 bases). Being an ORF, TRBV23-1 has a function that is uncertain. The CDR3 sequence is CASSRLRTSSTDTQYF. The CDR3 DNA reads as TGCGCCAGCAGTCGCCTTAGGACATCTAGCACAGATACGCAGTATTTT.